The rows below give T cell receptor beta chains drawn from one sample of a study of shared clonotypes between healthy human individuals. Sequencing was performed with immunoSEQ multiplex PCR; in TCRdb, only in-frame clones are kept and a portion is missing. The sample carries some 2.3 million clones, approximately 93% recorded once. Input material: naive CD4+ T cells from PBMCs. The source of these receptors is a man between 18 and 35 years old in good health. Some clones in this sample may be carry-over from other donors' samples. Each CDR3 is given with its conserved first and last residue. Fields, in order: CDR3 protein, CDR3 DNA, V gene, J gene, D gene, clone size. A D gene is named only where the DNA matches it firmly. A row's size may be missing; if present it is once, few, many or a size class.

CASSLWGRGANQPQHF,TGTGCCAGCAGTTTATGGGGTCGAGGGGCCAATCAGCCCCAGCATTTT,TRBV28,TRBJ1-5,.,.
CASSRRLNTEAFF,TGTGCCAGCAGCAGGCGGCTTAACACTGAAGCTTTCTTT,TRBV27,TRBJ1-1,.,.
CASSLIPGQGRESEQFF,TGTGCCAGCAGCCTCATACCAGGACAGGGAAGGGAAAGTGAGCAGTTCTTC,TRBV4-2,TRBJ2-1,TRBD1,.
CASRRGTPYYGYTF,TGTGCCAGCAGGCGCGGGACCCCTTACTATGGCTACACCTTC,TRBV6-1,TRBJ1-2,.,once
CASTRTGGNHEQYF,TGTGCCAGCACCCGGACAGGGGGAAATCACGAGCAGTACTTC,TRBV27,TRBJ2-7,TRBD1,.
CASSSGLAGVELFF,TGCGCCAGCAGTTCAGGACTAGCGGGAGTGGAGCTGTTTTTT,TRBV5-1,TRBJ2-2,TRBD2,.
CASSPLAGATSGANVLTF,TGTGCCAGCAGTCCACTAGCGGGAGCTACCTCTGGGGCCAACGTCCTGACTTTC,TRBV27,TRBJ2-6,TRBD2,.
CASSVYRGQPQHF,TGTGCCAGCAGCGTCTACAGGGGTCAGCCCCAGCATTTT,TRBV6-1,TRBJ1-5,TRBD1,.
CASSLERGLATGELFF,TGCGCCAGCAGCTTGGAAAGGGGACTAGCAACCGGGGAGCTGTTTTTT,TRBV5-1,TRBJ2-2,TRBD2,.
CASSLVGGSRPEQFF,TGTGCCAGCAGTTTAGTGGGCGGGAGTCGGCCTGAGCAGTTCTTC,TRBV28,TRBJ2-1,TRBD2,.
CASSRTGGGNQPQHF,TGCGCCAGCAGCAGGACGGGCGGTGGCAATCAGCCCCAGCATTTT,TRBV5-1,TRBJ1-5,.,.
CASSVLGQGIDTQYF,TGTGCCAGCAGCGTATTGGGACAGGGAATAGATACGCAGTATTTT,TRBV9,TRBJ2-3,TRBD1,.
CASSQALGDEQFF,TGTGCCAGCAGCCAAGCGTTGGGGGATGAGCAGTTCTTC,TRBV5-4,TRBJ2-1,.,.
CASSAGTGVYNEQFF,TGTGCCAGCAGCGCCGGGACAGGGGTCTACAATGAGCAGTTCTTC,TRBV9,TRBJ2-1,TRBD1,.
CASTLLLGRLQETQYF,TGTGCCAGCACCCTTCTTTTGGGCCGACTCCAAGAGACCCAGTACTTC,TRBV11-2,TRBJ2-5,.,.
CASSLGTSVTGEQFF,TGTGCCAGCAGCCTCGGGACTAGCGTAACTGGTGAGCAGTTCTTC,TRBV6-5,TRBJ2-1,TRBD2,.
CAWSVRRAGDYEQYF,TGTGCCTGGAGTGTCCGAAGGGCGGGAGACTACGAGCAGTACTTC,TRBV30,TRBJ2-7,TRBD2,.
CASSLAGGWRSYEQYF,TGTGCCAGCAGTTTAGCGGGAGGATGGCGGTCCTACGAGCAGTACTTC,TRBV27,TRBJ2-7,TRBD2,.